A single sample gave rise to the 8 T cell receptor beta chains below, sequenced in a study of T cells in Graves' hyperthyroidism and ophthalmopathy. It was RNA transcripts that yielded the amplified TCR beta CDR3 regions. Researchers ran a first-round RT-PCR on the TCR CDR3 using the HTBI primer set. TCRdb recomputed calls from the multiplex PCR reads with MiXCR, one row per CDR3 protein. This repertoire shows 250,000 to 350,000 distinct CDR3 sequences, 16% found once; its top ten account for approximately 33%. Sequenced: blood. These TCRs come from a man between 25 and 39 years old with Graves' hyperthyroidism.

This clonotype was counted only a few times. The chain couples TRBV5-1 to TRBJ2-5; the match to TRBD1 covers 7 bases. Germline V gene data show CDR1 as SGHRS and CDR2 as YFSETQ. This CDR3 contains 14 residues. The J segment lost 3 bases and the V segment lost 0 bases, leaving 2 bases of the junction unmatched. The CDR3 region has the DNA TGCGCCAGCAGCTTGGACAGGGGCGAAGAGACCCAGTACTTC. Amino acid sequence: CASSLDRGEETQYF.

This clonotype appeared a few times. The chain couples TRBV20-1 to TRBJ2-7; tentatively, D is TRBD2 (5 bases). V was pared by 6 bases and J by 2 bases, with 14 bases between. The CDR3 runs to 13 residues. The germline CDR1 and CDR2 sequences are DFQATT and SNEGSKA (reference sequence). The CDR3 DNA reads TGCAGTGCAGGACTTGTTAGACCCTACGAGCAGTACTTC. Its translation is CSAGLVRPYEQYF.

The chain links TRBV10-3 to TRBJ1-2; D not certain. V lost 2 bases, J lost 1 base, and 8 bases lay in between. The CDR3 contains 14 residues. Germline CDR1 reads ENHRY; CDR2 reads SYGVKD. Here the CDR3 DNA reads TGTGCCATCAGTGAGGGTGGGGATAACTATGGCTACACCTTC. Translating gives CAISEGGDNYGYTF.

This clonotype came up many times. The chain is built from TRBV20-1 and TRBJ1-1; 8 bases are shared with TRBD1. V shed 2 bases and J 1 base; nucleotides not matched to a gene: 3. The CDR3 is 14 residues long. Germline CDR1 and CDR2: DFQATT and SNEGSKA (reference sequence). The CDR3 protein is CSARQGAWNTEAFF. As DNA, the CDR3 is TGCAGTGCTAGACAGGGGGCGTGGAACACTGAAGCTTTCTTT.

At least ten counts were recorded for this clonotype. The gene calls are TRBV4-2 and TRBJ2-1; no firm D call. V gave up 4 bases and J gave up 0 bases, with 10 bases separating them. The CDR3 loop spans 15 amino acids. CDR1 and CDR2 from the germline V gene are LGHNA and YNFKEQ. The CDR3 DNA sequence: TGTGCCAGCAGCCGAGACTTGAGCTCCTACAATGAGCAGTTCTTC. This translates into CASSRDLSSYNEQFF.

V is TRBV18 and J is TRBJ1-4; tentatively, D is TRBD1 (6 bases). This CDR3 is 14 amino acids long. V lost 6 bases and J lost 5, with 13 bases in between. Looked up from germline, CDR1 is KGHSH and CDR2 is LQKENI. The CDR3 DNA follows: TGTGCCAGCTCTCCCCCAGGGGAGAATGAAAAACTGTTTTTT. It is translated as CASSPPGENEKLFF.

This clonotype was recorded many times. DNA of the CDR3: TGTGCCAGCAGAGAACAGGGGGGAATGAACACTGAAGCTTTCTTT. Its translation: CASREQGGMNTEAFF. This sequence joins TRBV28 and TRBJ1-1; 8 bases are shared with TRBD1. The length of the CDR3 is 15 residues. Germline CDR1 and CDR2: MDHEN and SYDVKM. Losses at the gene ends were 6 bases for V and 0 bases for J; bases not matched to a gene: 6.

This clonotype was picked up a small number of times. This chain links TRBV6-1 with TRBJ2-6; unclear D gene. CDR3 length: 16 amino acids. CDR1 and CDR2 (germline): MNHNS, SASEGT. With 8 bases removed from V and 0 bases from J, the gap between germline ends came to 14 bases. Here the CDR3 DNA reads TGTGCCAGCGGATCGCGTAGGCGCTCTGGGGCCAACGTCCTGACTTTC. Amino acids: CASGSRRRSGANVLTF.